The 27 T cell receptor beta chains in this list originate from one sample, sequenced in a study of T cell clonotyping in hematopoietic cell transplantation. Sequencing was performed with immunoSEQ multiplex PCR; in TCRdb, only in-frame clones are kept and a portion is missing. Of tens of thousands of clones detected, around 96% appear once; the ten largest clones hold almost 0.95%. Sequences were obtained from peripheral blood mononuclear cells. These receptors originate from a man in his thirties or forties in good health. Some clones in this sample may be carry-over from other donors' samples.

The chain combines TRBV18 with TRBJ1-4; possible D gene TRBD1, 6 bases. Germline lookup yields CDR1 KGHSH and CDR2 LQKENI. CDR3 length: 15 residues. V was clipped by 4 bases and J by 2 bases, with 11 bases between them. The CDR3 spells CASSLQGFTNEKLFF. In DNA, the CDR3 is TGTGCCAGCTCACTTCAGGGGTTCACTAATGAAAAACTGTTTTTT.

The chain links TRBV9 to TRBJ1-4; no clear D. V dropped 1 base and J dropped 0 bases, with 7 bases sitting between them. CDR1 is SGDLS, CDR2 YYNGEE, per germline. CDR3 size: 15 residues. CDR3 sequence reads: CASSVLGATNEKLFF. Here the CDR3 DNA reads TGTGCCAGCAGCGTATTAGGTGCAACTAATGAAAAACTGTTTTTT.

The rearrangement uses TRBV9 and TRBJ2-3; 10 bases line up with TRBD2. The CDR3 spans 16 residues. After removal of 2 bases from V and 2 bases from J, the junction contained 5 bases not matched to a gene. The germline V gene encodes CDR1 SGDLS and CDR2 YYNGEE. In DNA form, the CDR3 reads TGTGCCAGCAGCGTCCTGGGGACTAGCGACACAGATACGCAGTATTTT. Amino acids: CASSVLGTSDTDTQYF. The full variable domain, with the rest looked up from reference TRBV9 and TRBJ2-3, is DSGVTQTPKHLITATGQRVTLRCSPRSGDLSVYWYQQSLDQGLQFLIQYYNGEERAKGNILERFSAQQFPDLHSELNLSSLELGDSALYFCASSVLGTSDTDTQYFGPGTRLTVL.

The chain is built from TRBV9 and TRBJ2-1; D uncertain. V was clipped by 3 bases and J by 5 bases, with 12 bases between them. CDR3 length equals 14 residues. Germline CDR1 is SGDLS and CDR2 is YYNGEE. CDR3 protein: CASSASGGDNEQFF. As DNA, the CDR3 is TGTGCCAGCAGCGCCTCCGGTGGGGACAATGAGCAGTTCTTC.

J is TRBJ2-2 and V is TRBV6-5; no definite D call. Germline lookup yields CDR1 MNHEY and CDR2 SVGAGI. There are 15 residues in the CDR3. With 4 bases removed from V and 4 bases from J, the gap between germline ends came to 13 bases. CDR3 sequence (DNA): TGTGCCAGCAGTTTATCCCAGCTTATCACCGGGGAGCTGTTTTTT. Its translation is CASSLSQLITGELFF.

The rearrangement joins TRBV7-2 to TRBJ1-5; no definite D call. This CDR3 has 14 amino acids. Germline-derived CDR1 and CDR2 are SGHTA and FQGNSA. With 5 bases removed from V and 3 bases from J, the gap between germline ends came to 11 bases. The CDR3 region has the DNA TGTGCCAGCAGCCCTGGACGGAACAATCAGCCCCAGCATTTT. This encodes CASSPGRNNQPQHF.

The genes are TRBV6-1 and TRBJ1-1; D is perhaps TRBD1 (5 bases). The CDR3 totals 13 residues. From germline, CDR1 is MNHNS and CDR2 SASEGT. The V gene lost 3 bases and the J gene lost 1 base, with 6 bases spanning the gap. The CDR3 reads CASSEGTNTEAFF. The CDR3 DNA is TGTGCCAGCAGTGAGGGGACGAACACTGAAGCTTTCTTT.

CDR3: CASSPSPGTDTQYF. CDR3 nucleotides: TGTGCCAGTAGTCCCTCTCCGGGGACAGATACGCAGTATTTT. The chain recombines TRBV19 with TRBJ2-3; D is possibly TRBD2 (5 bases). The V end lost 5 bases, the J end lost 3 bases, and 12 bases lay between the germline ends. The length of the CDR3 is 14 residues. Germline CDR1 LNHDA, CDR2 SQIVND (reference sequence).

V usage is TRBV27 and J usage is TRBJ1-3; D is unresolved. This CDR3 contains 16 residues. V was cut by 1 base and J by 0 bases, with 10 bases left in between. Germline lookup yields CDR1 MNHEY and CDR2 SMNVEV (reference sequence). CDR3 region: CASSLLGSSSGNTIYF. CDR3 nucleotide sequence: TGTGCCAGCAGTTTATTAGGCAGCAGCTCTGGAAACACCATATATTTT.

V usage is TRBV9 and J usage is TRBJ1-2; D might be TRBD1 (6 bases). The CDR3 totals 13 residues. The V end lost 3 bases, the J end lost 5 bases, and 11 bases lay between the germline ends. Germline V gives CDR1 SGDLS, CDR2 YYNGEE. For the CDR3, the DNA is TGTGCCAGCAGCGCCCCCGGACAGTATGGCTACACCTTC. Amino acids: CASSAPGQYGYTF.

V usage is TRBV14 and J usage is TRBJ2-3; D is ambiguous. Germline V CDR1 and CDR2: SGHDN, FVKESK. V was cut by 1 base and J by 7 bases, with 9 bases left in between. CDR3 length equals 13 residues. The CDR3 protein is CASSQARANTQYF. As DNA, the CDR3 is TGTGCCAGCAGCCAAGCACGGGCAAATACGCAGTATTTT.

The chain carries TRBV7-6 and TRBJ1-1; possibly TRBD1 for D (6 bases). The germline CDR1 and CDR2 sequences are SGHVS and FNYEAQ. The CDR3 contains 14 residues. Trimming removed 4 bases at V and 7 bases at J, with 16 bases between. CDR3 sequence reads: CASSSTIQGNEAFF. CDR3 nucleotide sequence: TGTGCCAGCAGCTCCACCATACAGGGTAATGAAGCTTTCTTT. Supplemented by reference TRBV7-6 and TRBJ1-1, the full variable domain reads GAGVSQSPRYKVTKRGQDVALRCDPISGHVSLYWYRQALGQGPEFLTYFNYEAQQDKSGLPNDRFSAERPEGSISTLTIQRTEQRDSAMYRCASSSTIQGNEAFFGQGTRLTVV.

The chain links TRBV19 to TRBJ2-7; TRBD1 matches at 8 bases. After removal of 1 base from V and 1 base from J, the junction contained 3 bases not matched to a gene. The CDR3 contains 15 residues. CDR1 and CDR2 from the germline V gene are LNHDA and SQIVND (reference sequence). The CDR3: CASSIGGTGSYEQYF. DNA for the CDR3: TGTGCCAGTAGTATAGGAGGGACAGGTTCCTACGAGCAGTACTTC.

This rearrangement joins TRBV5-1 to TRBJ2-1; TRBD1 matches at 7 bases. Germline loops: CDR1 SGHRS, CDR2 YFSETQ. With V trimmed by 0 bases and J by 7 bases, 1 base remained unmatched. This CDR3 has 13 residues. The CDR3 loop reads CASSLGQGNEQFF. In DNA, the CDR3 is TGCGCCAGCAGCTTGGGACAGGGAAATGAGCAGTTCTTC.

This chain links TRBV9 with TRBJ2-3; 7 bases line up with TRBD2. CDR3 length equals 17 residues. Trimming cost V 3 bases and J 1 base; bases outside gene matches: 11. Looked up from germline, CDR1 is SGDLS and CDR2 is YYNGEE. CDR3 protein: CASSDQSSGIGTDTQYF. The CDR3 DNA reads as TGTGCCAGCAGCGACCAGAGCAGCGGGATCGGCACAGATACGCAGTATTTT.

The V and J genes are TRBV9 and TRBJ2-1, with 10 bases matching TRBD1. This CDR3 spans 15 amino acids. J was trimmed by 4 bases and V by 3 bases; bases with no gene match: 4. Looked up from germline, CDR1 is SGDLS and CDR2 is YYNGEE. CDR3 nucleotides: TGTGCCAGCAGCGGGGGGGACAGGGGTTACAATGAGCAGTTCTTC. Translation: CASSGGDRGYNEQFF.

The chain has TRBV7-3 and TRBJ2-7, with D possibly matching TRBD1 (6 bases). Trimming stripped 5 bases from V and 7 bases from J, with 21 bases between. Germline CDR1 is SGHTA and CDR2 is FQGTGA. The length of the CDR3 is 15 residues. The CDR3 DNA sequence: TGTGCCAGCAGCCCCTCCCAGGGGCGCATGGGGGAGCAGTACTTC. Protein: CASSPSQGRMGEQYF.

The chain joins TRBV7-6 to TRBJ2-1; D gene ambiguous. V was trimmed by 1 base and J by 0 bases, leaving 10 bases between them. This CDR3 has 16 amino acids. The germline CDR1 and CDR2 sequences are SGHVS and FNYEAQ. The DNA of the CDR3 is TGTGCCAGCAGCTTAGTAGGCTCGAGCTCCTACAATGAGCAGTTCTTC. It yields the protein CASSLVGSSSYNEQFF. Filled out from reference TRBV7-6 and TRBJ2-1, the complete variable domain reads GAGVSQSPRYKVTKRGQDVALRCDPISGHVSLYWYRQALGQGPEFLTYFNYEAQQDKSGLPNDRFSAERPEGSISTLTIQRTEQRDSAMYRCASSLVGSSSYNEQFFGPGTRLTVL.

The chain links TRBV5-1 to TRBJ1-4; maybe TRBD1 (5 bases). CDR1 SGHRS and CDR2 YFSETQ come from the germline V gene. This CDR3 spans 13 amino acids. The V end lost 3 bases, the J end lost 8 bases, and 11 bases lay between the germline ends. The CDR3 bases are TGCGCCAGCAGCTCGCAGGGTCACGAAAAACTGTTTTTT. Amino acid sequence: CASSSQGHEKLFF.

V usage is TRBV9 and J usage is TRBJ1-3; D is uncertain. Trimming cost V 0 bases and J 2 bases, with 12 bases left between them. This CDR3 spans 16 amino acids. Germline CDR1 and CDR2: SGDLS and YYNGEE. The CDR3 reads CASSVAREGPGNTIYF. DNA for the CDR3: TGTGCCAGCAGCGTAGCTAGGGAAGGACCTGGAAACACCATATATTTT.

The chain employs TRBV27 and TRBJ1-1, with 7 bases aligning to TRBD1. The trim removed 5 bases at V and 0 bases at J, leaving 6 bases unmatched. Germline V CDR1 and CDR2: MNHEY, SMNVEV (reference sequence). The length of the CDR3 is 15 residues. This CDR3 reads CASSPMTGLNTEAFF. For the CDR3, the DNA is TGTGCCAGCAGTCCGATGACAGGGTTGAACACTGAAGCTTTCTTT.

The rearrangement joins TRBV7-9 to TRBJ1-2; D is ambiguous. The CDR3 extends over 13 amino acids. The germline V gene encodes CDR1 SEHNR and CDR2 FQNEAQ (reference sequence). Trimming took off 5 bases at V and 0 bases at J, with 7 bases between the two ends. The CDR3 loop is CASSHGTNYGYTF. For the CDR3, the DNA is TGTGCCAGCAGCCACGGGACTAACTATGGCTACACCTTC.

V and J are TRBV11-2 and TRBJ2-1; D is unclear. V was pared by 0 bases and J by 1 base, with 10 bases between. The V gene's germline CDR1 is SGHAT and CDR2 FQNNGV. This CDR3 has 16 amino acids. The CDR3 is CASSLDRQGSYNEQFF. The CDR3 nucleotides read TGTGCCAGCAGCTTAGATCGGCAAGGATCCTACAATGAGCAGTTCTTC.

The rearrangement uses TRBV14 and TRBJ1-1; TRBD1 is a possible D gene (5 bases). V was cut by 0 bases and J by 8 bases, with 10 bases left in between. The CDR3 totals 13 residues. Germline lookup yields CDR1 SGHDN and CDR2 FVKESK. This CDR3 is CASSQEISGEAFF. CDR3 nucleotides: TGTGCCAGCAGCCAAGAAATATCAGGGGAAGCTTTCTTT.

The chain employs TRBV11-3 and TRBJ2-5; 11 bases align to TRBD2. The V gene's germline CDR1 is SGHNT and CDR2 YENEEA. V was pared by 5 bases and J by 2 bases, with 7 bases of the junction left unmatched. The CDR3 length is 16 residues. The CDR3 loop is CASSLRTSGPQETQYF. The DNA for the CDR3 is TGTGCCAGCAGCCTAAGGACTAGCGGGCCACAAGAGACCCAGTACTTC.

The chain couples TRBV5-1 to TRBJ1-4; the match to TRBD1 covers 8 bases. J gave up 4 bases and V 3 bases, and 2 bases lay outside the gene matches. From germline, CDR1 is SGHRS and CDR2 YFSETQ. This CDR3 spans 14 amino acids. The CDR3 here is CASSSGQGNEKLFF. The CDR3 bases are TGCGCCAGCAGCTCCGGACAGGGTAATGAAAAACTGTTTTTT.

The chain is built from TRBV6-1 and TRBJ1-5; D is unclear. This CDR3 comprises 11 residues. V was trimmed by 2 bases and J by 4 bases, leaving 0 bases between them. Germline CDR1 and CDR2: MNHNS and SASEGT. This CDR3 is CASSENQPQHF. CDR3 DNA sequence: TGTGCCAGCAGTGAAAATCAGCCCCAGCATTTT.